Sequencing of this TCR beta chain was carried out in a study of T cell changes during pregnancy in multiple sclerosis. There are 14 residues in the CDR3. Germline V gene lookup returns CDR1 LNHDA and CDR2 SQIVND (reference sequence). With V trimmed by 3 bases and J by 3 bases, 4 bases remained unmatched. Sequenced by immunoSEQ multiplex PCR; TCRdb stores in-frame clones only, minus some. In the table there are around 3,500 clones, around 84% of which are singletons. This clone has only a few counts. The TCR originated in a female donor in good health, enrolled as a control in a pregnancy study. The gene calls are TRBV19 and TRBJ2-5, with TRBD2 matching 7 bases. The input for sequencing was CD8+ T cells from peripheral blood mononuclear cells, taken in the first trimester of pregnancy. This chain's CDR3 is CASSIWLAEETQYF. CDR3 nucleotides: TGTGCCAGTAGTATCTGGCTAGCGGAAGAGACCCAGTACTTC. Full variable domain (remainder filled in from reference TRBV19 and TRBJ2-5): DGGITQSPKYLFRKEGQNVTLSCEQNLNHDAMYWYRQDPGQGLRLIYYSQIVNDFQKGDIAEGYSVSREKKESFPLTVTSAQKNPTAFYLCASSIWLAEETQYFGPGTRLLVL.